This T cell receptor (beta chain) is from a study of shared clonotypes between healthy human individuals (dated by TCRdb to the early 2020s). As for the study more broadly: The cohort comprised two women and a few men aged 18 to 49 years. For each donor, CD4 naive and CD4 memory were each given three plates, CD8 naive was given two plates, and CD8 memory was given one plate. To estimate repertoire size and how much clonotype sharing occurs between individuals, the study deeply sequenced the blood TCR repertoires of five healthy adults. To increase sequencing depth and limit assay-specific biases, TCR repertoire library preparation and sequencing were carried out by different laboratories using diverse techniques. Per donor, leukapheresis produced somewhere between about 0.85 and 8.9 billion PBMCs. On the study overall, not on this receptor specifically: Even with the large sequencing depth, rarefaction of the sorted-subset datasets indicated that sequencing was incomplete. Sampling was restricted to blood, and TCR repertoires in tissues likely differ from the TCR repertoires found in blood. Based on pairwise subsampling, the degree of clonotype sharing among donors was expected to be affected by sequencing depth. Larger estimated clonotype richness was generally found for naive subsets than for memory subsets. The genetic and exposure-history diversity represented was limited by the small number of donors. When several donors were compared, the shared fraction of clonotypes was about 5% for naive CD4, roughly 3.3% for naive CD8, more than 2% for memory CD4, and around 0.4% for memory CD8. Higher generation probabilities were observed for clonotypes shared by all four sorted-subset donors than for non-shared clonotypes.

CDR1 WSHSY and CDR2 SAAADI are derived from the germline V gene. Including the terminal cysteine and phenylalanine, the CDR3 comprises 15 residues. CDR3 DNA is the only sequence kept; it has 45 bases, read in frame from the first base. V drops 6 bases and J drops 2 bases, leaving 17 bases in between. Concerning this clone itself: The clone's antigen remains unknown. The sample holds no much larger clone one base away, and base qualities are not on file.

TCR CDR3 regions were amplified from genomic DNA by multiplex PCR using the deep immunoSEQ assay. Extracted genomic DNA from each cell subset was distributed evenly across all wells of several immunoSEQ 96-well plates, and each plate was treated as a replicate. For sorted subsets, each replicate PCR was loaded with about 0.2 ug genomic DNA, equivalent to 30,000 or so T cell genomes. Purified libraries were quantified with a Qubit 3.0 fluorometer, sized on a Bioanalyzer 2100, and re-quantified with the KAPA Library Quantification kit. Every immunoSEQ 96-well plate was sequenced on a separate single-read 150-cycle Illumina NextSeq 550 flow cell. The original methods were these. Because the immunoSEQ output held only junctional sequences and lacked quality scores, the filtering could not match the filtering applied to full-length reads. Sequences were annotated with PyIR, a Python wrapper for IgBLAST v1.9, using IMGT germline references to assign V/J genes and CDR3. Reads were removed for weak V/J assignments (E-value above 1e-6), missing CDR3, stop codons, out-of-frame junctions, or ambiguous translated residues. A V3J clonotype was defined by an identical inferred V gene, J gene, and CDR3 amino acid sequence. Percentage overlap between repertoires was computed as shared unique clonotypes divided by the size of the smaller repertoire. RTK rarefaction, the Chao1 estimator, and Recon v2.1 estimates of unobserved clonotypes were used to assess repertoire richness. Generation probabilities for all TCRbeta clonotypes obtained by the gDNA method from four donors were computed using OLGA. What TCRdb holds here is the immuneACCESS table cut down to in-frame rearrangements. Part of the clones is not present; checked against another copy, under half of the missing clones reflect an unresolved V gene, and the others are unexplained. V, J and clone size are those of that table, while D and trimming were read from the DNA. This sample holds some 2,000,000 clones; roughly 95% were observed only once. The ten largest make up approximately 0.13% of the sample.

Donors were healthy HIV-negative adults with no recently reported acute infections or vaccinations. Every donor was a Caucasian adult residing in Nashville, Tennessee, USA. CD4+ T cells were enriched by magnetic negative selection, after which naive cells were positively selected on CD45RA and the negative fraction was taken as the memory subset. Blood was collected by leukapheresis, and PBMCs were isolated by Ficoll-Histopaque density gradient centrifugation and then cryopreserved in liquid nitrogen vapor phase. Purity and quantity of every magnetically sorted T cell population were checked by analytical flow cytometry. Each sorted fraction had its genomic DNA isolated and then quantified by UV absorbance on a Nanodrop 2000c.

This chain is built from TRBV10-2 and TRBJ2-7; the D assignment is uncertain and may be TRBD1 or TRBD2, with 5 bases supporting each. The clonotype originates from a man aged 18-30 years in good health. The material sequenced was naive CD4+ T cells sorted from blood. What the cell subset or site label conveys for this sample: CD45RA+ positively selected. The DNA is TGCGCCAGCAGGGGGGTGTGGGCCCCGGCCTACGAGCAGTACTTC. The translation is CASRGVWAPAYEQYF.